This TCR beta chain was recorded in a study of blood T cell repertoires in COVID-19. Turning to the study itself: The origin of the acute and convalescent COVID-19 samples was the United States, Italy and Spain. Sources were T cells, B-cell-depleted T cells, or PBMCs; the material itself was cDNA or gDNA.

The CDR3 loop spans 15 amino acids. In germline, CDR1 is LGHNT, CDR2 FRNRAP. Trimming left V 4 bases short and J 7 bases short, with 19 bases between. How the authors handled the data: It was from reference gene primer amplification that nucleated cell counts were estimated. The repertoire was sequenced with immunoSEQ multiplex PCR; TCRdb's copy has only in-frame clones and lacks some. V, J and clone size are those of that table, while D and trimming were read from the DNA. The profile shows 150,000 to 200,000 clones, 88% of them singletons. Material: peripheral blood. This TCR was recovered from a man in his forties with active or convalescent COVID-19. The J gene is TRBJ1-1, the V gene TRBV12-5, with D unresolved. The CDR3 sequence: CASGWRRSTYYEAFF. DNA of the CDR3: TGTGCTAGTGGTTGGAGGCGCTCAACCTATTATGAAGCTTTCTTT.